Following are 32 T cell receptor beta chains from one sample sequenced in a study of cytomegalovirus exposure and HLA in healthy donors (dated by TCRdb to 2017 to 2019). The method behind the library was the immunoSEQ multiplex PCR assay. The multiplex PCR relied on a mix of 60 forward primers for TCR Vbeta segments and 13 reverse primers for TCR Jbeta segments. In TCRdb, the immuneACCESS table is reduced to in-frame sequences with V and J assigned. These tables do not hold every clone; where another copy was compared, an unresolved V gene accounts for under half, and the others remain unexplained. The sample contains 100,000 to 150,000 clones, 80% of them found a single time. The ten largest account for about 2% of the sample. Sequencing used PBMCs. These receptor sequences come from a young man in good health and CMV-seronegative.

V usage is TRBV2 and J usage is TRBJ2-3, with 7 bases fitting TRBD2. The CDR3 sequence is 14 residues long. V was pared by 3 bases and J by 3 bases, with 3 bases of the junction left unmatched. Germline V gives CDR1 SNHLY, CDR2 FYNNEI. In DNA form, the CDR3 reads TGTGCCAGCAGTGAGAGGACTAGAACAGATACGCAGTATTTT. This translates into CASSERTRTDTQYF.

This clone was seen only once. The chain uses TRBV7-9 and TRBJ1-2, with D perhaps matching TRBD1 (6 bases). Trimming left V 1 base short and J 4 bases short, with 7 bases between. This CDR3 comprises 13 residues. CDR1 and CDR2 (germline): SEHNR, FQNEAQ (reference sequence). The CDR3: CASSLEGGYGYTF. The CDR3 DNA follows: TGTGCCAGCAGCTTAGAAGGGGGCTATGGCTACACCTTC.

The chain has TRBV5-1 and TRBJ2-1; 7 bases are a match to TRBD2. V was pared by 2 bases and J by 2 bases, with 1 base of the junction left unmatched. The CDR3 is 14 amino acids. Germline V gene lookup returns CDR1 SGHRS and CDR2 YFSETQ. This CDR3 is CASSFAGAYNEQFF. The DNA for the CDR3 is TGCGCCAGCAGCTTCGCGGGGGCCTACAATGAGCAGTTCTTC.

Turning to this clone: One end of the junction varies from germline; a read error may be responsible. The chain uses TRBV7-9 and TRBJ2-2, with a tentative D call TRBD2 (6 bases). CDR1 is SEHNR and CDR2 is FQNEAQ in the germline V gene (reference sequence). This CDR3 contains 15 residues. The DNA for the CDR3 is TGTTCCAGCAGCTTAGAACCGGGGGTCACCGGGGAGCTGTTTTTT. This translates into CSSSLEPGVTGELFF.

Only one count was recorded for this clone. The chain has TRBV11-3 and TRBJ2-7; 7 positions match TRBD1. CDR1 and CDR2 from the germline V gene are SGHNT and YENEEA. The junction had 6 bases not matched to a gene; V was cut back by 4 bases and J by 3 bases. CDR3 length: 14 amino acids. CDR3 region: CASSSGQHSYEQYF. CDR3 DNA sequence: TGTGCCAGCAGCTCGGGACAGCATAGCTACGAGCAGTACTTC.

The J gene is TRBJ1-3, the V gene TRBV18, with 9 positions matching TRBD1. V lost 2 bases to trimming and J lost 4 bases; unmatched junction nucleotides: 9. The CDR3 has 17 residues. Germline V gene data show CDR1 as KGHSH and CDR2 as LQKENI. The DNA for the CDR3 is TGTGCCAGCTCACCAAAACCGGGACAGGGAGAAGGAAACACCATATATTTT. Translated: CASSPKPGQGEGNTIYF.

This clone was seen a few times. The chain couples TRBV30 to TRBJ2-1, with 11 bases matching TRBD1. The length of the CDR3 is 13 residues. Germline V CDR1 and CDR2: GTSNPN, SVGIG (reference sequence). Trimming at V came to 1 base and at J to 13 bases, leaving 6 bases not matched to a gene. In DNA, the CDR3 is TGTGCCTGGAGTGCGGACAGGGGGCAAAGTCAGTTCTTC. Translating gives CAWSADRGQSQFF.

CDR3 bases: TGTGCCAGCAGCTTGAGCCTACTTTCGGGGGAGCAGTTCTTC. Amino acid sequence: CASSLSLLSGEQFF. The chain links TRBV7-9 to TRBJ2-1; tentative D call: TRBD2 (5 bases). V lost 3 bases and J lost 10, with 16 bases in between. Germline CDR1 is SEHNR and CDR2 is FQNEAQ (reference sequence). This CDR3 region has 14 residues.

This clone came up once. This chain connects TRBV7-2 to TRBJ2-7, with D unclear. V was trimmed by 5 bases and J by 0 bases, leaving 14 bases between them. This CDR3 is built from 15 residues. Germline lookup yields CDR1 SGHTA and CDR2 FQGNSA. The DNA of the CDR3 is TGTGCCAGCAGCCCCCGGTCCCCGAGCTCCTACGAGCAGTACTTC. It encodes CASSPRSPSSYEQYF.

In this sample, this clone turned up once. The CDR3 loop is CASSQDLTASNYGYTF. The CDR3 region has the DNA TGCGCCAGCAGCCAAGATCTGACAGCTTCTAACTATGGCTACACCTTC. V gene TRBV4-1 combines with J gene TRBJ1-2, with D possibly being TRBD1 (5 bases). Germline values: CDR1 MGHRA, CDR2 YSYEKL. There are 16 residues in the CDR3. V lost 0 bases, J lost 0 bases, and 11 bases lay in between.

The chain has TRBV7-2 and TRBJ1-1, with D hard to call. Trimming stripped 5 bases from V and 3 bases from J, with 13 bases between. Germline loops: CDR1 SGHTA, CDR2 FQGNSA. The CDR3 has 14 residues. This chain's CDR3 is CASSRNEGYTEAFF. The CDR3, as DNA: TGTGCCAGCAGCAGAAATGAGGGATACACTGAAGCTTTCTTT.

The chain combines TRBV7-2 with TRBJ2-1, with unresolved D. CDR1 and CDR2 from the germline V gene are SGHTA and FQGNSA. Trimming removed 5 bases at V and 1 base at J, with 21 bases between. CDR3 length equals 18 residues. The CDR3 region is CASSLNPHLTSSYNEQFF. The CDR3, as DNA: TGTGCCAGCAGCCTAAACCCTCACCTTACCTCGTCCTACAATGAGCAGTTCTTC. Supplemented by reference TRBV7-2 and TRBJ2-1, the full variable domain reads GAGVSQSPSNKVTEKGKDVELRCDPISGHTALYWYRQSLGQGLEFLIYFQGNSAPDKSGLPSDRFSAERTGGSVSTLTIQRTQQEDSAVYLCASSLNPHLTSSYNEQFFGPGTRLTVL.

The chain links TRBV7-9 to TRBJ1-3; 11 nucleotides align to TRBD1. Looked up from germline, CDR1 is SEHNR and CDR2 is FQNEAQ (reference sequence). After removal of 5 bases from V and 4 bases from J, the junction contained 7 bases not matched to a gene. The CDR3 loop spans 16 amino acids. This CDR3 reads CASSLRDRGTGNTIYF. CDR3 sequence (DNA): TGTGCCAGCAGCCTCAGGGACAGGGGGACGGGAAACACCATATATTTT.

V is TRBV7-9 and J is TRBJ2-2, with 7 positions matching TRBD1. This CDR3 has 16 residues. The V segment lost 5 bases and the J segment 0 bases; nucleotides outside the gene matches: 6. Germline lookup yields CDR1 SEHNR and CDR2 FQNEAQ (reference sequence). The DNA for the CDR3 is TGTGCCAGCAGCCCCTGGGACAGAACGAACACCGGGGAGCTGTTTTTT. Amino acids: CASSPWDRTNTGELFF.

V gene TRBV18 combines with J gene TRBJ2-7, with 9 nucleotides matching TRBD1. V was pared by 3 bases and J by 4 bases, with 7 bases of the junction left unmatched. This CDR3 is 15 amino acids long. CDR1 is KGHSH and CDR2 is LQKENI in the germline V gene. The CDR3 reads CASSPKQGARYEQYF. The CDR3 coding sequence is TGTGCCAGCTCACCCAAACAGGGGGCGCGTTACGAGCAGTACTTC.

The V and J genes are TRBV7-9 and TRBJ2-2; 10 nucleotides line up with TRBD1. There are 16 residues in the CDR3. The trim removed 5 bases at V and 4 bases at J, leaving 7 bases unmatched. Germline loops: CDR1 SEHNR, CDR2 FQNEAQ (reference sequence). This CDR3 reads CASSQARTGGTGELFF. CDR3 sequence (DNA): TGTGCCAGCAGCCAGGCCAGGACAGGGGGCACCGGGGAGCTGTTTTTT. Variable domain in full (rest from reference TRBV7-9 and TRBJ2-2): DTGVSQNPRHKITKRGQNVTFRCDPISEHNRLYWYRQTLGQGPEFLTYFQNEAQLEKSRLLSDRFSAERPKGSFSTLEIQRTEQGDSAMYLCASSQARTGGTGELFFGEGSRLTVL.

V usage is TRBV6-5 and J usage is TRBJ1-5; D is uncertain. The germline CDR1 and CDR2 sequences are MNHEY and SVGAGI. V was shortened by 0 bases and J by 7 bases, with 10 bases between the two germline ends. This CDR3 is 14 amino acids long. This CDR3 reads CASSYSMGRQPQHF. CDR3 in DNA: TGTGCCAGCAGTTACTCGATGGGGAGGCAGCCCCAGCATTTT.

J is TRBJ1-1 and V is TRBV27; D gene unclear. The CDR3 totals 12 residues. Germline values: CDR1 MNHEY, CDR2 SMNVEV (reference sequence). Trimming pared 5 bases from V and 7 bases from J, leaving 11 bases between. The chain's CDR3 is CASSPLGLEAFF. The CDR3, as DNA: TGTGCCAGCAGTCCTCTAGGACTTGAAGCTTTCTTT.

By frequency in the sample, this clone is medium-sized. J is TRBJ2-2 and V is TRBV6-4; perhaps TRBD2 as D (5 bases). CDR1 is MRHNA and CDR2 is SNTAGT in the germline V gene. CDR3 length equals 14 residues. V was cut by 7 bases and J by 3 bases, with 12 bases left in between. CDR3 bases: TGTGCCAGCAAGCTGGACGGGGACACCGGGGAGCTGTTTTTT. Residues: CASKLDGDTGELFF.

The chain employs TRBV9 and TRBJ2-6; no clear D gene. V was trimmed by 2 bases and J by 0 bases, leaving 15 bases between them. The germline V gene has CDR1 SGDLS and CDR2 YYNGEE. This CDR3 has 18 amino acids. The CDR3 loop is CASSVDWAPFSGANVLTF. DNA of the CDR3: TGTGCCAGCAGCGTCGATTGGGCACCCTTCTCTGGGGCCAACGTCCTGACTTTC.

This clone appeared once. This rearrangement joins TRBV30 to TRBJ2-2, with TRBD2 identical over 11 bases. Germline CDR1 GTSNPN, CDR2 SVGIG (reference sequence). J was trimmed by 4 bases and V by 2 bases; bases with no gene match: 9. The CDR3 totals 17 residues. The DNA for the CDR3 is TGTGCCTGGAGTCCGATAGCGGGGGGGCCGGGCACCGGGGAGCTGTTTTTT. This gives the protein CAWSPIAGGPGTGELFF.

V and J are TRBV10-2 and TRBJ2-3; 8 bases match TRBD2. The CDR3 has 15 residues. With 5 bases clipped from V and 0 bases from J, the junction kept 4 bases outside the gene matches. Germline loops: CDR1 WSHSY, CDR2 SAAADI. The CDR3 coding sequence is TGCGCCAGCAGTCGTAGCGGGGCTAGCACAGATACGCAGTATTTT. The encoded protein is CASSRSGASTDTQYF.

This clone was seen a few times. The chain joins TRBV5-1 to TRBJ2-2; weak D call: TRBD2 (6 bases). V lost 0 bases to trimming and J lost 6 bases, with 9 bases between them. The CDR3 sequence is 14 residues long. Germline CDR1 SGHRS, CDR2 YFSETQ. The CDR3 protein is CASSLEWGAGELFF. The CDR3 bases are TGCGCCAGCAGCTTGGAATGGGGGGCCGGGGAGCTGTTTTTT.

This clone was detected a few times. V and J are TRBV11-2 and TRBJ2-3; no reliable D call. Trimming shortened V by 1 base and J by 2 bases, and 16 bases separated the two germline ends. This CDR3 spans 17 amino acids. Looked up from germline, CDR1 is SGHAT and CDR2 is FQNNGV. DNA for the CDR3: TGTGCCAGCAGCTTAGTGACACCGAGCACAGACACAGATACGCAGTATTTT. Protein product: CASSLVTPSTDTDTQYF.

This chain uses TRBV2 with TRBJ1-2; the D is unclear. Trimming cost V 4 bases and J 3 bases, with 33 bases left between them. The CDR3 has 21 amino acids. Germline values: CDR1 SNHLY, CDR2 FYNNEI. CDR3 sequence (DNA): TGTGCCAGCAGTGGAATAAATATATATTGGACTGACTCCTCCTCGGACTATGGCTACACCTTC. It codes for CASSGINIYWTDSSSDYGYTF.

The chain combines TRBV6-4 with TRBJ2-3, with 7 bases identical to TRBD1. Germline CDR1 reads MRHNA; CDR2 reads SNTAGT. This CDR3 has 15 amino acids. V dropped 8 bases and J dropped 4; count of bases not matched to a gene: 12. The CDR3 region has the DNA TGTGCCAGCGCCCCGGGCAGCCAGGGGGCAGATACGCAGTATTTT. Protein product: CASAPGSQGADTQYF.

The rearrangement links TRBV5-4 to TRBJ2-3; perhaps TRBD2 as D (5 bases). Germline loops: CDR1 SGHNT, CDR2 YYREEE (reference sequence). CDR3 length equals 15 residues. V gave up 4 bases and J gave up 0 bases, with 12 bases separating them. Here the CDR3 reads CASSPDSASTDTQYF. DNA for the CDR3: TGTGCCAGCAGCCCGGACTCAGCTAGCACAGATACGCAGTATTTT.

The chain uses TRBV27 and TRBJ1-5, with 7 nucleotides matching TRBD1. This CDR3 spans 17 amino acids. V was clipped by 5 bases and J by 0 bases; unmatched bases: 10. Germline-derived CDR1 and CDR2 are MNHEY and SMNVEV (reference sequence). Written as DNA, the CDR3 is TGTGCCAGCAGTCCCCGACAGGGCGGCTATAGCAATCAGCCCCAGCATTTT. It codes for CASSPRQGGYSNQPQHF.

V gene TRBV19 combines with J gene TRBJ2-5; possible D gene TRBD2, 5 bases. The germline CDR1 and CDR2 sequences are LNHDA and SQIVND (reference sequence). The CDR3 has 16 residues. The ends were cut back, 5 bases at V and 5 bases at J, with 21 bases in the middle. In DNA form, the CDR3 reads TGTGCCAGTAGTGTACGACCCGAGGGTAGTATGGAGACCCAGTACTTC. This sequence encodes CASSVRPEGSMETQYF. Full variable domain (remainder filled in from reference TRBV19 and TRBJ2-5): DGGITQSPKYLFRKEGQNVTLSCEQNLNHDAMYWYRQDPGQGLRLIYYSQIVNDFQKGDIAEGYSVSREKKESFPLTVTSAQKNPTAFYLCASSVRPEGSMETQYFGPGTRLLVL.

This chain connects TRBV2 to TRBJ2-4, with 9 bases matching TRBD1. Germline V lookup: CDR1 SNHLY, CDR2 FYNNEI. Trimming cost V 6 bases and J 7 bases; bases outside gene matches: 10. CDR3 length: 15 amino acids. The CDR3 sequence: CASRGDRASQNIQYF. The CDR3 region has the DNA TGTGCCAGCAGAGGGGACAGGGCATCACAGAACATTCAGTACTTC.

This chain joins TRBV7-9 and TRBJ2-2, with 11 positions matching TRBD1. The V segment lost 5 bases and the J segment 3 bases; nucleotides outside the gene matches: 2. Looked up from germline, CDR1 is SEHNR and CDR2 is FQNEAQ (reference sequence). This CDR3 comprises 15 residues. CDR3 region: CASSQDRGHTGELFF. In DNA, the CDR3 is TGTGCCAGCAGCCAGGACAGGGGGCACACCGGGGAGCTGTTTTTT.

This chain joins TRBV6-1 and TRBJ2-2; 8 nucleotides align to TRBD1. The CDR3 runs 15 residues. Germline V gene data show CDR1 as MNHNS and CDR2 as SASEGT. After removal of 4 bases from V and 4 bases from J, the junction contained 5 bases not matched to a gene. CDR3 nucleotide sequence: TGTGCCAGCAGTGCTGGGACAGGTGTCACCGGGGAGCTGTTTTTT. Its translation: CASSAGTGVTGELFF.